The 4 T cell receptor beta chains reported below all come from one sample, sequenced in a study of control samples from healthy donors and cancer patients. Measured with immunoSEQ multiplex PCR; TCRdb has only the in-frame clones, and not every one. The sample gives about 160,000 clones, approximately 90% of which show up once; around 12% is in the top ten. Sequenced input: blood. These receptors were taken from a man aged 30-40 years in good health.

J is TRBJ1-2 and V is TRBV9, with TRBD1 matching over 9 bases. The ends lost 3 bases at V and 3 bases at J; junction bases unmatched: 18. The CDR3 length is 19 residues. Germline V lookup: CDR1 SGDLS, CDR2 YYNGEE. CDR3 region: CASSGTGGAAARGDYGYTF. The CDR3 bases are TGTGCCAGCAGCGGAACAGGGGGCGCGGCGGCTCGGGGGGACTATGGCTACACCTTC.

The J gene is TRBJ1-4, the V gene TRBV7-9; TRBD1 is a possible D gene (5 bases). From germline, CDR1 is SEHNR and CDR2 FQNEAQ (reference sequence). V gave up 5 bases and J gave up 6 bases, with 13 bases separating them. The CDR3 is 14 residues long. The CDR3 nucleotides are TGTGCCAGCAGCCGATCGACGACAGATGAAAAACTGTTTTTT. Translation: CASSRSTTDEKLFF.

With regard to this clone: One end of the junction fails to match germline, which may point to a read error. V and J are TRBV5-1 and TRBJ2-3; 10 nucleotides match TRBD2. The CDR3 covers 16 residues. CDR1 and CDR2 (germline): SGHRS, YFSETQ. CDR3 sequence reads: CARSGGASGSTDTQYF. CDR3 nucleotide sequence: TGCGCCCGCAGCGGGGGGGCTAGCGGGAGCACAGATACGCAGTATTTT.

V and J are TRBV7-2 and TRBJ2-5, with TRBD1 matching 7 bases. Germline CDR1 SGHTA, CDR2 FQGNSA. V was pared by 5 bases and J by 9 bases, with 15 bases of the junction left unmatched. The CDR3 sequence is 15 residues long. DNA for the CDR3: TGTGCCAGCAGCGAGAATTTTAGGACAGGTGGGGCCCAGTACTTC. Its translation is CASSENFRTGGAQYF.